Listed here is a single T cell receptor (beta chain). Its antigen is as yet unknown. Libraries for TCRalpha and TCRbeta carried sample barcodes and unique molecular identifiers via 5'RACE. TCRdb recomputed calls from the 5' RACE reads with MiXCR, one row per CDR3 protein. The sample records around 200,000 distinct CDR3 sequences, about 10% being singletons. The data stem from a study of T-cell memory formation after mild COVID-19. Study-level background: TCR clusters largely stayed donor specific. Study-level results: That cross-reactive memory joined was suggested by some responding clones appearing in pre-infection memory. There was no confirmation that second-wave clones peaking on day 37 were SARS-CoV-2 specific.

Trimming took 1 base from V and 5 from J, leaving 9 bases between them. CDR1 and CDR2 (germline): SGHRS, YFSETQ. The CDR3 extends over 13 amino acids. This clonotype was obtained from a young man who had mild COVID-19 (a few samples of this study predate the infection). Cell type and time point are not known. J is TRBJ1-1 and V is TRBV5-1; no definite D call. Sequenced: PBMCs or a T cell subset sorted from them (not recorded which). The CDR3 DNA is TGCGCCAGCAGCTTGTTGGGTGTAACTGAAGCTTTCTTT. Its protein product is CASSLLGVTEAFF.